This T cell receptor beta chain was recovered during a study of shared clonotypes between healthy human individuals. Study-level results: Generation probability values for non-shared clonotypes were lower than those for clonotypes shared by all four donors.

Participating donors were healthy, HIV-negative adults free of recent acute infections or vaccinations. Germline loops: CDR1 LNHDA, CDR2 SQIVND (reference sequence). The CDR3 covers 12 residues. Deletions cut 5 bases from V and 4 bases from J, with 8 bases between. The repertoire was sequenced with immunoSEQ multiplex PCR; TCRdb's copy has only in-frame clones and lacks some. The table records approximately 2.4 million clones, 95% of them present only once. Notes on this clone: Its specificity is not known. This specimen includes other DNA sequences encoding the same CDR3.

This chain joins TRBV19 and TRBJ2-5; D is perhaps TRBD2 (5 bases). This TCR was recovered from a man aged 18 to 29 in good health. Sequenced input: naive CD4+ T cells sorted from blood. The subset was: CD45RA+ positively selected. CDR3 DNA: TGTGCCAGTAGTGAGGGAAGAGAGACCCAGTACTTC. Amino acid sequence: CASSEGRETQYF.